Included here is one T cell receptor beta chain sequence, with context. The CDR3 is made up of 16 amino acids. From germline, CDR1 is MNHEY and CDR2 SMNVEV (reference sequence). V was pared by 0 bases and J by 4 bases, with 2 bases of the junction left unmatched. The source of the sample is a study of blood T cell repertoires in COVID-19. The overall study: PBMCs, B-cell-depleted T cells, or T cells provided the cDNA or gDNA that made up the material.

Per the study methods: Reference gene primer amplification yielded estimated nucleated cell counts. Profiled with immunoSEQ multiplex PCR; TCRdb holds only in-frame clones, not every one. That table furnishes V, J and clone size, whereas the DNA furnished D and trimming. This table holds 200,000 or so clones, 75% to 90% found once. This receptor was obtained from a human donor in a cohort sampled during active COVID-19. The chain joins TRBV27 to TRBJ2-2; 10 nucleotides align to TRBD2. The sample was peripheral blood. The CDR3 protein is CASSLSASGSTGELFF. In DNA form, the CDR3 reads TGTGCCAGCAGTTTATCGGCTAGCGGGAGCACCGGGGAGCTGTTTTTT.